A selection of T cell receptor beta chains follows, all from one sample in a study of beta chain features in type 1 diabetes. The table came from immunoSEQ multiplex PCR; TCRdb's copy has only in-frame clones and leaves some out. This repertoire shows a few hundred thousand clones, over 11% found once; its top ten account for 0.035% to 0.045%. Source material: naive CD4+ T cells from blood. The receptors come from a young man in good health. CDR3s include the opening cysteine and the closing phenylalanine or tryptophan. A D gene is named only where the DNA matches it firmly. Part of the rows lack a size; the others show once, few, many or a class for expanded clones.

V	D	J	size	DNA	CDR3
TRBV6-5	-	TRBJ1-1	-	TGTGCCAGCAGTTACCTCGGGGCAACTGAAGCTTTCTTT	CASSYLGATEAFF
TRBV30	TRBD1	TRBJ1-4	many	TGTGCCTGGAGCGTTCCGGGACAGGGATTTGAAAAACTGTTTTTT	CAWSVPGQGFEKLFF
TRBV7-2	-	TRBJ2-1	few	TGTGCCAGCAAGGGAGGGGGCTCCTACAATGAGCAGTTCTTC	CASKGGGSYNEQFF
TRBV30	-	TRBJ1-1	-	TGTGCCTCCAACATGAACACTGAAGCTTTCTTT	CASNMNTEAFF
TRBV7-2	TRBD1	TRBJ2-1	-	TGTGCCAGCAGCCGCGGACAGGGCCTCTCCTACAATGAGCAGTTCTTC	CASSRGQGLSYNEQFF
TRBV4-3	TRBD1	TRBJ2-4	few	TGCGCCAGCAGCCAGAGTCTACCGGGACAGGGGCAAAACATTCAGTACTTC	CASSQSLPGQGQNIQYF
TRBV18	-	TRBJ2-7	few	TGTGCCAGCTCACCACCGAGTAGGGCGTCGTACGAGCAGTACTTC	CASSPPSRASYEQYF
TRBV29-1	TRBD1	TRBJ2-3	many	TGCAGCGTCACCTTTCGAGACAGGGACCCGACAGATACGCAGTATTTT	CSVTFRDRDPTDTQYF
TRBV19	-	TRBJ2-7	few	TGTGCCGGCGCGACTAGTGTGAGCGAGCAGTACTTC	CAGATSVSEQYF
TRBV7-2	-	TRBJ2-1	-	TGTGCCAGCAGCTCGGCCTACAAGCAGTTCTTC	CASSSAYKQFF
TRBV4-1	-	TRBJ1-4	-	TGCGCCACCTCCTTGGGTCCAACTAATGAAAAACTGTTTTTT	CATSLGPTNEKLFF
TRBV6-6	TRBD1	TRBJ1-1	few	TGTGCCAGCAGGAGGGACAGGCGGAACACTGAAGCTTTCTTT	CASRRDRRNTEAFF
TRBV5-4	-	TRBJ2-7	few	TGTGCCAGCAGCCCAAGGCGAGGGACGGGCTCCTACGAGCAGTACTTC	CASSPRRGTGSYEQYF
TRBV9	-	TRBJ2-1	few	TGTGCCAGCAGCGTATCCCCCAGGGTTTCTGAGCAGTTCTTC	CASSVSPRVSEQFF
TRBV4-3	-	TRBJ2-1	few	TGCGCCAGCAGCCAAGACAGAGACGGGATCAATGAGCAGTTCTTC	CASSQDRDGINEQFF
TRBV23-1	-	TRBJ1-2	few	TGCGCCAGCAGTCAATTGAAATTGGCTGGCTACACCTTC	CASSQLKLAGYTF
TRBV29-1	-	TRBJ2-1	many	TGCAGCGTTGAGTCAGGGAGCTACAATGAGCAGTTCTTC	CSVESGSYNEQFF
TRBV28	-	TRBJ2-1	-	TGTGCCAGCAGACCCGGGTACAATGAGCAGTTCTTC	CASRPGYNEQFF
TRBV18	TRBD2	TRBJ2-3	-	TGTGCCAGCTCACCGGTCGATGCGGGGGGCCGGGATACGCAGTATTTT	CASSPVDAGGRDTQYF
TRBV9	TRBD1	TRBJ2-1	-	TGTGCCAGCAGCGCTGGACAGGGGTATACGAATGAGCAGTTCTTC	CASSAGQGYTNEQFF
TRBV14	TRBD2	TRBJ2-1	-	TGTGCCAGCAGCCAAGTTAGCGGGAAGTACAATGAGCAGTTCTTC	CASSQVSGKYNEQFF
TRBV4-1	TRBD1	TRBJ1-3	few	TGCGCCAGCAGTCCGACAGGGATGGGAAACACCATATATTTT	CASSPTGMGNTIYF